This entry concerns a single TCR beta chain. This specimen comes from a study of control samples from healthy donors and cancer patients. The CDR3 is made up of 14 amino acids. Germline CDR1 and CDR2: LGHNT and FRNRAP. With V trimmed by 5 bases and J by 6 bases, 7 bases remained unmatched. Generated by immunoSEQ multiplex PCR, the TCRdb table keeps only in-frame clones and is missing some. The table has some 120,000 clones, 80% to 95% seen once. V gene TRBV12-5 combines with J gene TRBJ2-1; 7 nucleotides agree with TRBD1. Source material: blood. This TCR derives from a man younger than 30 in good health. The CDR3, as DNA: TGTGCTAGTGGTCCCCCTACAGGGGTCAATGAGCAGTTCTTC. Residues: CASGPPTGVNEQFF.